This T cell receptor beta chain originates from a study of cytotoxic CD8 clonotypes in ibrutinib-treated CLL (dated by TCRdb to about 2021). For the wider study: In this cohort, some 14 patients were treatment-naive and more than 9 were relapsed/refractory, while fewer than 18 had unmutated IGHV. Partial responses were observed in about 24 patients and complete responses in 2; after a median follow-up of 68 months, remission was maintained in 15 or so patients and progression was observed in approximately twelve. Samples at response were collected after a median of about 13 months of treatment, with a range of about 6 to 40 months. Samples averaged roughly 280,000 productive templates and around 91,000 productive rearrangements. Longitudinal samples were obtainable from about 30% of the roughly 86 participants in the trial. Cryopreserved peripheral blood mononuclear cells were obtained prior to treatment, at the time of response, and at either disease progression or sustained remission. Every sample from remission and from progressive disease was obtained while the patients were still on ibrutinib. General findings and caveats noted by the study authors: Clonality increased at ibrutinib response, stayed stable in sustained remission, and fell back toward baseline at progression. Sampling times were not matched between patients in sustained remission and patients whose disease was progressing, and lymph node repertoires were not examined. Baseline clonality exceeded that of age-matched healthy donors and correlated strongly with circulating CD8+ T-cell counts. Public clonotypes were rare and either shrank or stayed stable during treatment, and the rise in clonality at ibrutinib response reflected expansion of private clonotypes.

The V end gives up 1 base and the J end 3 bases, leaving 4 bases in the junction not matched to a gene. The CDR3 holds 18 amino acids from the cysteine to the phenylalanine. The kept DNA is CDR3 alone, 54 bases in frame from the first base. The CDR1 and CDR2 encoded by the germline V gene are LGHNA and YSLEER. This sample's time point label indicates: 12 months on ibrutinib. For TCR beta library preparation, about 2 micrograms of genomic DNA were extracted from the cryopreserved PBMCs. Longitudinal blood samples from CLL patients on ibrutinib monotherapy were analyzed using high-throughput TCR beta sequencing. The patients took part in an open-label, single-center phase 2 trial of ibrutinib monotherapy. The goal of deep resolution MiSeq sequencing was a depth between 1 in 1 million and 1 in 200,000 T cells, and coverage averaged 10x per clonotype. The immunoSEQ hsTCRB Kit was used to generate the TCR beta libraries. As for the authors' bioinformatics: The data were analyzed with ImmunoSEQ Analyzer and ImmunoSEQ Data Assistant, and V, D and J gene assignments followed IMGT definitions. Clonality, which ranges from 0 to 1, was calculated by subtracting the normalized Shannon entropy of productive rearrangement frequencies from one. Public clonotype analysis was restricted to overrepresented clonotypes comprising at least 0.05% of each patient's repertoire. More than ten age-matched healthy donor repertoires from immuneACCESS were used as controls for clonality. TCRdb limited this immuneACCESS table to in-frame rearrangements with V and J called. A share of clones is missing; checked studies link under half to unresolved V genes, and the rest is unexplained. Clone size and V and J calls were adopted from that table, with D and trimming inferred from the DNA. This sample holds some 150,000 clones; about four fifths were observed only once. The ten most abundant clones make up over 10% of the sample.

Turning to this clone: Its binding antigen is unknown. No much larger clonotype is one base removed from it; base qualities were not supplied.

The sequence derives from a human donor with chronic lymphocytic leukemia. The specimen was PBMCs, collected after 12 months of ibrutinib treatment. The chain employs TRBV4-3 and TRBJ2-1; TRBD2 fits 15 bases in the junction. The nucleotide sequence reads TGCGCCAGCAGCCAAGGAGGGACTAGCGGGAGGATCTACAATGAGCAGTTCTTC. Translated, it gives CASSQGGTSGRIYNEQFF.